This T cell receptor beta chain was recovered during a study of T cells in Graves' hyperthyroidism and ophthalmopathy. Amplified TCR beta CDR3 regions derived from RNA transcripts. First-round RT-PCR with HTBI primers amplified the TCR CDR3 region. TCRdb reprocessed the multiplex PCR reads with MiXCR, giving one entry per CDR3 protein. The sample includes approximately 510,000 distinct CDR3 sequences, 35% to 50% of them seen just once. As concerns this clonotype: Its antigen is still unknown.

This CDR3 is 13 amino acids long. Trimming took 5 bases from V and 2 from J, leaving 10 bases between them. CDR1 is SGHTA and CDR2 is FQGNSA in the germline V gene. Exclusion of patients followed from uncontrolled infection, other autoimmune disease, pregnancy or lactation. Notes on the study in general: Most expanded thyroid clonotypes above 0.001 recurred in blood. A model of 13 V-J pairs discriminated ophthalmopathy from stable hyperthyroidism.

This sequence joins TRBV7-2 and TRBJ2-7, with D unresolved. The receptor comes from an adult woman with Graves' disease, either hyperthyroidism or ophthalmopathy (not recorded which). Sequencing input: peripheral blood or thyroid tissue (not recorded which). The CDR3 DNA reads TGTGCCAGCAGCCCTCAAAGTCCCTACGAGCAGTACTTC. Amino acid sequence: CASSPQSPYEQYF.